This paragraph reports one T cell receptor (beta chain). Germline assignment: CDR1 SNHLY and CDR2 FYNNEI. The CDR3 is 15 amino acids. The V end was cut by 2 bases, the J end by 1 base, with 11 bases between. Original processing notes: Reference gene primer amplification gave estimated nucleated cell counts. The repertoire was sequenced with immunoSEQ multiplex PCR; TCRdb's copy has only in-frame clones and lacks some. V, J and clone size reflect that table, while D and trimming were determined from the DNA. This table holds approximately 450,000 clones, about 90% found once. The data originate from a study of blood T cell repertoires in COVID-19. Study-level information: The analysed material was cDNA or gDNA that came from T cells, B-cell-depleted T cells, or PBMCs.

Participant age was roughly 18 to 90 years, and participants resided in about two dozen US areas. The V and J genes are TRBV2 and TRBJ1-1; a weak D match, TRBD1 (6 bases). The sequencing input was PBMCs or T cells enriched from blood (not recorded which). The TCR sequence derives from a woman aged 18-35 years with acute COVID-19. CDR3 bases: TGTGCCAGCAGTGAAAGAGGACAGACGAACACTGAAGCTTTCTTT. Protein sequence: CASSERGQTNTEAFF.